Detailed here is one T cell receptor (beta chain). Its antigen remains undetermined. There are no base qualities to consult, and no much larger clone falls within one base. The CDR3 regions of human TCRbeta chains were analyzed by immunosequencing. As for the authors' bioinformatics: TCRs in the repertoires were compared against a reference library of SARS-CoV-2-specific TCRs that had been generated with the MIRA antigen-specificity platform. Breadth was defined as the fraction of unique TCRs that were SARS-CoV-2-associated, and depth was defined as the fraction of total T cells that were SARS-CoV-2-associated. Using the MIRA data, every spike-specific TCR was mapped to the spike region that the TCR reacted to and assigned to either a CD4 or a CD8 class. Log10-transformed breadth and depth values were compared by one-way ANOVA with Sidak's multiple comparisons tests. Sourced from immuneACCESS, this table was stored by TCRdb with only in-frame sequences that have V and J called. A share of the clones is absent; for the studies checked, an unresolved V gene accounts for under half, and the remainder has no known explanation. The V and J calls and the clone size are those of that table, but D and trimming were determined from the DNA. In all, the sample holds 25,000 to 35,000 clones, and roughly 78% of those were seen once. The top ten clonotypes cover 5.8% of the sample.

This sample stems from a study of T cell responses to AZD1222 COVID-19 vaccine (dated by TCRdb to the early 2020s). With regard to the full study: AZD1222 recipients whose second dose came at about 4 weeks and those whose second dose came at about 12 weeks were combined into one group, since spike-specific TCR depth and breadth did not differ between the two schedules. TCR sequencing covered some 240 trial participants: 200 to 220 given two doses of AZD1222 and 26 given two doses of MenACWY control vaccine. Enrollment into the trials was organized by age into subgroups of 18-55, 56-69 and 70-plus years, and those subgroups contained roughly 160, 29 and 62 TCR-sequenced participants, respectively.

The intended sense of this specimen's time point label: baseline before first vaccination. Samples from vaccinated people were obtained from the UK trials COV001 and COV002, which included a single-blind randomized controlled phase 2/3 trial of AZD1222 (ChAdOx1 nCoV-19) in healthy adults. Trial participant PBMC samples were collected at day 0 and day 28 after the second dose for TCRbeta chain sequencing. The CDR3 runs 14 amino acids, cysteine and phenylalanine included. The entry retains the CDR3 DNA only, 42 bases that are in frame from base 1. In the germline V gene, CDR1 corresponds to SGHDN and CDR2 to FVKESK. Cut back by 4 bases and 7 bases, the V and J ends lie 11 bases apart. The paper as a whole reports these results and caveats: Conclusions about previously exposed vaccinees are limited because only 6 or 7 AZD1222 recipients were SARS-CoV-2 seropositive at baseline. Vaccine-associated CD4 TCRs spanned the whole spike protein, with dominant responses in regions 160-218 and 743-854. After two AZD1222 doses, spike-specific TCR breadth and depth were significantly higher than at day 0 and than in MenACWY recipients. In the small 56-69-year group, the increase in depth fell short of significance, most likely because of low power. Epitopes outside the regions mutated in the B.1.351 and B.1.1.7 variants were reportedly recognized by nearly half of the unique spike-specific TCRs. Most participants were white British and females outnumbered males, and the authors suggested that clonal diversity may have been underestimated. No day 14 peak-response samples were available, so repertoires were characterized only after the peak T cell response.

The V and J genes are TRBV14 and TRBJ1-6, with the D gene call left open. The source was peripheral blood, collected on day 0 of AZD1222 vaccination. The TCR was taken from an adult in good health. The CDR3 amino acid sequence is: CASSPPMTNSPLHF. At the DNA level, the sequence is TGTGCCAGCAGCCCCCCGATGACAAATTCACCCCTCCACTTT.